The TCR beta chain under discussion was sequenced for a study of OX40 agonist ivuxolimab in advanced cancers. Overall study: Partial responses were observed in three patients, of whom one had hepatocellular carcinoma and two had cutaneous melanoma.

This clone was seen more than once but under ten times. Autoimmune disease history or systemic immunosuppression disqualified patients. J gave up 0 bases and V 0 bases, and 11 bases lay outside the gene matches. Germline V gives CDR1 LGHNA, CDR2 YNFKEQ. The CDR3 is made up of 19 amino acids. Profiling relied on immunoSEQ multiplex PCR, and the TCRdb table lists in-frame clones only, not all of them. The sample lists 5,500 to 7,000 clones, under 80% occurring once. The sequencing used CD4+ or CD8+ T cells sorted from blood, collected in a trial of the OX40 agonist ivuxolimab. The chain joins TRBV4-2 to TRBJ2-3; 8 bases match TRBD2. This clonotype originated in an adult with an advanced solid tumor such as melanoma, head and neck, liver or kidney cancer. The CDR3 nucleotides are TGTGCCAGCAGCCAAGATCGGCAGGGACTAGGCTCTAGCACAGATACGCAGTATTTT. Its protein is CASSQDRQGLGSSTDTQYF.